The subject of this entry is one T cell receptor (beta chain). Its antigen is unknown. This specimen belongs to a study of T cell clones after liver transplantation. As for the study in general: TCRbeta sequencing after a pre-transplant mixed lymphocyte reaction identified graft-donor-reactive clones, later tracked in post-transplant blood. Draws occurred before transplant, before withdrawal, and after complete or failed withdrawal.

Clones were sequenced by immunoSEQ multiplex PCR, and TCRdb holds only the in-frame ones, with some missing. The sample records more than 95,000 clones, 90% being singletons. The CDR3 has 14 residues. Trimming stripped 4 bases from V and 4 bases from J, with 16 bases between. Germline CDR1 and CDR2: SQVTM and ANQGSEA. Study-wide results and caveats: Conclusions were preliminary, with small, heterogeneous patient groups.

This chain joins TRBV29-1 and TRBJ1-1; a weak D match, TRBD1 (5 bases). The sample here was CD4+ T cells from blood, taken 12 months after liver transplant. The TCR comes from a human patient who received a liver transplant. Some T cells may be provided by the graft donor. The CDR3: CSVAARGVGTEAFF. CDR3 bases: TGCAGCGTTGCGGCAAGAGGGGTCGGCACTGAAGCTTTCTTT. The full variable domain, in which reference TRBV29-1 and TRBJ1-1 provide the parts outside the CDR3, is SAVISQKPSRDICQRGTSLTIQCQVDSQVTMMFWYRQQPGQSLTLIATANQGSEATYESGFVIDKFPISRPNLTFSTLTVSNMSPEDSSIYLCSVAARGVGTEAFFGQGTRLTVV.